Presented here are 5 T cell receptor beta chains from one specimen sequenced in a study of CD4+ T cells in melanoma. This table comes from immunoSEQ multiplex PCR, and its TCRdb copy is limited to in-frame clones, with some not included. There are fewer than 20,000 clones in the sample; around 76% occur only once, and approximately 12% lies in the top ten. The sequenced material came from cells from a culture (not recorded whether cultured in vitro). The origin of the receptors is a human donor with melanoma.

V gene TRBV6-1 combines with J gene TRBJ1-1, with unresolved D. CDR3 size: 15 residues. V lost 3 bases and J 3 bases, leaving 14 bases between the germline ends. Germline V gives CDR1 MNHNS, CDR2 SASEGT. The CDR3 DNA sequence: TGTGCCAGCAGTGAGATGGCAGCCCTTGACACTGAAGCTTTCTTT. This translates into CASSEMAALDTEAFF.

In this sample, this clone turned up once. V gene TRBV6-1 combines with J gene TRBJ2-1; TRBD2 matches at 11 bases. The CDR3 loop spans 14 amino acids. Germline V lookup: CDR1 MNHNS, CDR2 SASEGT. V was clipped by 5 bases and J by 5 bases; unmatched bases: 2. The CDR3 region is CASSRLAGNNEQFF. The CDR3 nucleotides read TGTGCCAGCAGTAGACTAGCGGGGAACAATGAGCAGTTCTTC.

The chain couples TRBV7-6 to TRBJ2-6; D not resolved. The CDR3 has 15 amino acids. The germline CDR1 and CDR2 sequences are SGHVS and FNYEAQ. V lost 1 base and J 0 bases, leaving 4 bases between the germline ends. The CDR3 loop is CASSLVGSGANVLTF. The CDR3 DNA follows: TGTGCCAGCAGCTTAGTTGGCTCTGGGGCCAACGTCCTGACTTTC.

With respect to this clone: At one boundary the junction diverges from the germline segment, which might be a read error. The rearrangement joins TRBV5-4 to TRBJ1-2, with a weak D call TRBD1 (5 bases). This CDR3 comprises 15 residues. Per the germline V gene, CDR1 is SGHNT and CDR2 is YYREEE (reference sequence). In DNA form, the CDR3 reads TGCGCCAGCAGCCAAGCCGGGCCGGGGGGGTATGGCTACACCTTC. Protein: CASSQAGPGGYGYTF.

The chain couples TRBV11-2 to TRBJ1-1, with unresolved D. V lost 4 bases, J lost 1 base, and 10 bases lay in between. The CDR3 covers 14 residues. The germline gives CDR1 SGHAT, CDR2 FQNNGV. The CDR3 DNA reads TGTGCCAGCAGCTACCGACAAGCGAACACTGAAGCTTTCTTT. It translates to CASSYRQANTEAFF.